These 11 T cell receptor beta chains share one sample of origin, sequenced in a study of T cell clones after liver transplantation (dated by TCRdb to between 2017 and 2020). The method behind the library was the immunoSEQ multiplex PCR assay. The table was pulled from immuneACCESS by TCRdb, which kept in-frame rearrangements only. Such tables lose some clones; where checked, under half of the loss comes from unresolved V genes, and the rest has no known cause. The sample contains about 12,000 clones, roughly 74% of them found a single time. The ten largest clones capture around 29% of the sample. The sequences come from CD8+ T cells from blood, collected at the 22-month timepoint. The receptors were gathered from a human patient who received a liver transplant. After a transplant, certain T cells may trace back to the graft donor.

The CDR3 protein is CASSIGQPNTEAFF. The DNA of the CDR3 is TGTGCCAGCAGCATCGGACAGCCGAACACTGAAGCTTTCTTT. This chain joins TRBV5-6 and TRBJ1-1; tentatively, D is TRBD1 (6 bases). Germline V gene lookup returns CDR1 SGHDT and CDR2 YYEEEE. V lost 4 bases and J 1 base, leaving 11 bases between the germline ends. The CDR3 runs to 14 residues.

V gene TRBV2 combines with J gene TRBJ2-1; D ambiguous. Trimming pared 1 base from V and 8 bases from J, leaving 15 bases between. The CDR3 covers 15 residues. CDR1 and CDR2 (germline): SNHLY, FYNNEI. CDR3 DNA sequence: TGTGCCAGCAGTGAAGGGGCCACCGTTTTGGATGAGCAGTTCTTC. Translated: CASSEGATVLDEQFF.

This clone is a singleton in its sample. The chain links TRBV9 to TRBJ2-4; possibly TRBD1 or TRBD2 for D (5 bases each). This CDR3 region has 14 residues. Trimming removed 2 bases from V and 7 bases from J, with 13 bases in between. Germline loops: CDR1 SGDLS, CDR2 YYNGEE. Here the CDR3 DNA reads TGTGCCAGCAGCGTTGAGGGGTTAAGTAACATTCAGTACTTC. This translates into CASSVEGLSNIQYF.

This rearrangement joins TRBV4-2 to TRBJ2-2, with a tentative D call TRBD2 (5 bases). V was cut by 2 bases and J by 0 bases, with 10 bases left in between. CDR3 length: 16 residues. Germline V lookup: CDR1 LGHNA, CDR2 YNFKEQ. CDR3 residues: CASSQKAVSNTGELFF. In DNA, the CDR3 is TGTGCCAGCAGCCAAAAAGCGGTTTCGAACACCGGGGAGCTGTTTTTT.

V usage is TRBV7-9 and J usage is TRBJ2-5; either TRBD1 or TRBD2 may supply D (6 bases each). The CDR3 loop spans 16 amino acids. The ends were cut back, 5 bases at V and 2 bases at J, with 18 bases in the middle. In germline, CDR1 is SEHNR, CDR2 FQNEAQ (reference sequence). The CDR3 sequence: CASSLPEGEEQETQYF. The CDR3 DNA reads TGTGCCAGCAGCCTACCCGAGGGGGAGGAGCAAGAGACCCAGTACTTC.

The chain couples TRBV6-4 to TRBJ2-7; 8 bases align to TRBD2. J lost 4 bases, V lost 5 bases, and 4 bases had no gene match. The CDR3 is 13 residues long. CDR1 MRHNA and CDR2 SNTAGT come from the germline V gene. CDR3 DNA: TGTGCCAGCAGTTACACTAGCGGATACGAGCAGTACTTC. It translates to CASSYTSGYEQYF.

The rearrangement joins TRBV7-8 to TRBJ2-3; 9 bases fit TRBD1. The CDR3 is 15 residues long. V gave up 2 bases and J gave up 3 bases; unmatched junction bases: 3. Germline CDR1 SGHVS, CDR2 FQNEAQ. The CDR3 DNA follows: TGTGCCAGCAGCTTAAACAGGGGGCCGACAGATACGCAGTATTTT. Translation gives CASSLNRGPTDTQYF.

The genes are TRBV28 and TRBJ1-5; possibly TRBD1 for D (5 bases). V was clipped by 2 bases and J by 0 bases, with 14 bases between them. Germline CDR1 reads MDHEN; CDR2 reads SYDVKM. This CDR3 spans 17 amino acids. Written as DNA, the CDR3 is TGTGCCAGCAGTTTAAGGGAAGGGGATCTTAGCAATCAGCCCCAGCATTTT. This translates into CASSLREGDLSNQPQHF.

This chain uses TRBV9 with TRBJ2-1; D is uncertain. Trimming left V 0 bases short and J 2 bases short, with 9 bases between. Germline assignment: CDR1 SGDLS and CDR2 YYNGEE. The CDR3 loop spans 15 amino acids. In DNA, the CDR3 is TGTGCCAGCAGCGTAGAACTGTCCCCCTACAATGAGCAGTTCTTC. Translating it yields CASSVELSPYNEQFF.

V is TRBV7-2 and J is TRBJ2-3; D unclear. CDR1 and CDR2 from the germline V gene are SGHTA and FQGNSA. CDR3 length: 14 residues. Trimming took 5 bases from V and 3 from J, leaving 12 bases between them. The CDR3 is CASSRIGATDTQYF. Here the CDR3 DNA reads TGTGCCAGCAGCCGAATTGGCGCGACAGATACGCAGTATTTT.

The chain joins TRBV30 to TRBJ1-3; D uncertain. Germline V gene lookup returns CDR1 GTSNPN and CDR2 SVGIG (reference sequence). Deletions cut 4 bases from V and 3 bases from J, with 7 bases between. This CDR3 has 12 amino acids. The DNA of the CDR3 is TGTGCCTGGAAGAAACTTGGAAACACCATATATTTT. Translating it yields CAWKKLGNTIYF. The full variable domain, in which reference TRBV30 and TRBJ1-3 provide the parts outside the CDR3, is SQTIHQWPATLVQPVGSPLSLECTVEGTSNPNLYWYRQAAGRGLQLLFYSVGIGQISSEVPQNLSASRPQDRQFILSSKKLLLSDSGFYLCAWKKLGNTIYFGEGSWLTVV.